This T cell receptor beta chain was sequenced in a study of cytomegalovirus exposure and HLA in healthy donors. General study findings and limits: Most of the TCR beta V segments (in an earlier analysis) were productive either about 87% or about 30% of the time. Within the data, a cluster of highly shared sequence variants was likely a sequencing artifact.

While unrecorded immune exposures were likely, the donors were nominally healthy when sampled. Of note for this clone: Its antigen is unknown.

CDR3 size: 15 residues. V dropped 6 bases and J dropped 1; count of bases not matched to a gene: 11. The germline V gene encodes CDR1 SQVTM and CDR2 ANQGSEA. The PCR ran on 60 Vbeta and 13 Jbeta primers. Clones were read by immunoSEQ multiplex PCR, and TCRdb kept only the in-frame ones, dropping some. The sample lists around 200,000 clones, around 75% occurring once. This TCR was recovered from a woman aged 25 to 39 in good health and CMV-seropositive. The V call is TRBV29-1, the J call TRBJ2-5; TRBD1 agrees at 7 bases. Input material: PBMCs. CDR3 sequence: CSVHRDSRAQETQYF. CDR3 sequence (DNA): TGCAGCGTCCACCGGGACAGCCGGGCCCAAGAGACCCAGTACTTC. Together with reference TRBV29-1 and TRBJ2-5, the CDR3 gives the full variable domain: SAVISQKPSRDICQRGTSLTIQCQVDSQVTMMFWYRQQPGQSLTLIATANQGSEATYESGFVIDKFPISRPNLTFSTLTVSNMSPEDSSIYLCSVHRDSRAQETQYFGPGTRLLVL.